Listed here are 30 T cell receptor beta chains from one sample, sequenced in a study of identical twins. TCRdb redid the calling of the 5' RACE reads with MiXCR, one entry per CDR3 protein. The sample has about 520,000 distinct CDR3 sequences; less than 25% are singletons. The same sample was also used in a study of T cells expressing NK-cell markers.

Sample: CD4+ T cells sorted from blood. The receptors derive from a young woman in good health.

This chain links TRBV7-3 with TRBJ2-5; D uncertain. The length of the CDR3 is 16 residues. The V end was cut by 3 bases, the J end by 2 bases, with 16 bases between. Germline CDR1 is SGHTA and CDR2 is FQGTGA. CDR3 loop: CASSLGVYSPQETQYF. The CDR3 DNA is TGTGCCAGCAGCTTGGGTGTCTATTCTCCACAAGAGACCCAGTACTTC.

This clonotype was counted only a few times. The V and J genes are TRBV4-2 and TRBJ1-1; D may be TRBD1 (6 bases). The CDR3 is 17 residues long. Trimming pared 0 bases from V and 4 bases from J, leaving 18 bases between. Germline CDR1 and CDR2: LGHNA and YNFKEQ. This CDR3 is CASSQDPGVGDGTEAFF. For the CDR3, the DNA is TGTGCCAGCAGCCAAGATCCAGGGGTGGGGGATGGCACTGAAGCTTTCTTT.

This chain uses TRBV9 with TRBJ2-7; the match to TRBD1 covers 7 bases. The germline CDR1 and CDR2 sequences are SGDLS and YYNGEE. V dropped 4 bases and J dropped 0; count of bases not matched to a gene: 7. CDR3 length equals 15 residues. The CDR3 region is CASSLSPGGSYEQYF. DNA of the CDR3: TGTGCCAGCAGCCTCTCGCCAGGGGGCTCCTACGAGCAGTACTTC. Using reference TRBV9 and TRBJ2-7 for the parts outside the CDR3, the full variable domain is DSGVTQTPKHLITATGQRVTLRCSPRSGDLSVYWYQQSLDQGLQFLIQYYNGEERAKGNILERFSAQQFPDLHSELNLSSLELGDSALYFCASSLSPGGSYEQYFGPGTRLTVT.

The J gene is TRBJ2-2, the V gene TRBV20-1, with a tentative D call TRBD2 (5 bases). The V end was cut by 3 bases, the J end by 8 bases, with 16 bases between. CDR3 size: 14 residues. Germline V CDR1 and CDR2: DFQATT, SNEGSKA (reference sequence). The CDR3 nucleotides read TGCAGTGCTAGGAAGGATCTAGCAAAGGGGGAGCTGTTTTTT. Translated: CSARKDLAKGELFF.

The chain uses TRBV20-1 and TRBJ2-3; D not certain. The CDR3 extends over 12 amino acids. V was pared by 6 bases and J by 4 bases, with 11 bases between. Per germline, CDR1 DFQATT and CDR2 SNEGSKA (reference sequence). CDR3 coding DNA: TGCAGTGCCACCCGGTATGCAGATACGCAGTATTTT. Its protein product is CSATRYADTQYF.

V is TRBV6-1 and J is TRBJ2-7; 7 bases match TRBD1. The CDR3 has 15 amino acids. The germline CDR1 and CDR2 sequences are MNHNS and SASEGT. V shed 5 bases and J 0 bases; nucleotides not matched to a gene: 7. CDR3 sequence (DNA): TGTGCCAGCAGTCCCGTTCAGGGGGACTCCTACGAGCAGTACTTC. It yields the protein CASSPVQGDSYEQYF.

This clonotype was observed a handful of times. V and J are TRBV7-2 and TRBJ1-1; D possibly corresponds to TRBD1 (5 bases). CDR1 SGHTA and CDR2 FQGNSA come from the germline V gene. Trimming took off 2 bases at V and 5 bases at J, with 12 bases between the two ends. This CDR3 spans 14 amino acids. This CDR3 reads CASSLRQGGTEAFF. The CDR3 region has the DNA TGTGCCAGCAGCTTACGGCAGGGAGGAACTGAAGCTTTCTTT. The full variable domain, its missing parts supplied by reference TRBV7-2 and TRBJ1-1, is GAGVSQSPSNKVTEKGKDVELRCDPISGHTALYWYRQSLGQGLEFLIYFQGNSAPDKSGLPSDRFSAERTGGSVSTLTIQRTQQEDSAVYLCASSLRQGGTEAFFGQGTRLTVV.

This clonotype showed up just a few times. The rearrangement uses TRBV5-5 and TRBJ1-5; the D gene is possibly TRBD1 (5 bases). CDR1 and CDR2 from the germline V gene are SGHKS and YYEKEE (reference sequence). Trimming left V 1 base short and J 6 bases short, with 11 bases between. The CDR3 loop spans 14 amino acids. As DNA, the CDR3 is TGTGCCAGCAGCTTGATTGATGGGGCTCAGCCCCAGCATTTT. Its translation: CASSLIDGAQPQHF.

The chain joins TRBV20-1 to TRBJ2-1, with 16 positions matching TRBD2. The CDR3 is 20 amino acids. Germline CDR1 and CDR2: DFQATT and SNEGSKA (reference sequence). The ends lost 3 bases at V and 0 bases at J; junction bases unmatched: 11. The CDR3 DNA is TGCAGTGCTAGCATGAGGGGACTAGCGGGGGGGCCAATCTCCTACAATGAGCAGTTCTTC. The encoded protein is CSASMRGLAGGPISYNEQFF.

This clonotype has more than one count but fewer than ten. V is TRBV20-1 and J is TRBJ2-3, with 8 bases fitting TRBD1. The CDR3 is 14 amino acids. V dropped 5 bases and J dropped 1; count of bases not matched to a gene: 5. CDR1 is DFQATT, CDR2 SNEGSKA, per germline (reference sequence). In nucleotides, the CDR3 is TGCAGTGCTGAACCGGGACAGGGCACAGATACGCAGTATTTT. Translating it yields CSAEPGQGTDTQYF.

The CDR3 sequence is CSVADGIHTGELFF. The CDR3, as DNA: TGCAGCGTGGCGGACGGTATACACACCGGGGAGCTGTTTTTT. V and J are TRBV29-1 and TRBJ2-2; D is unresolved. V was clipped by 6 bases and J by 3 bases, with 14 bases between them. Per the germline V gene, CDR1 is SQVTM and CDR2 is ANQGSEA. This CDR3 has 14 residues.

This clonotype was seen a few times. The CDR3 DNA reads as TGTGCCACGACGACCGGAGGCAATGAGCAGTTCTTC. It encodes CATTTGGNEQFF. The genes are TRBV15 and TRBJ2-1; D might be TRBD2 (5 bases). V was shortened by 9 bases and J by 6 bases, with 12 bases between the two germline ends. Germline CDR1 is LNHNV and CDR2 is YYDKDF (reference sequence). This CDR3 has 12 amino acids.

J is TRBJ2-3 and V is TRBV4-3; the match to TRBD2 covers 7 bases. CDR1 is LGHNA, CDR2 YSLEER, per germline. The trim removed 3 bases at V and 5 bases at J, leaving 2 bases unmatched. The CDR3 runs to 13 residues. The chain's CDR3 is CASSQWGGDTQYF. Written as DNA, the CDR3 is TGCGCCAGCAGCCAGTGGGGGGGAGATACGCAGTATTTT.

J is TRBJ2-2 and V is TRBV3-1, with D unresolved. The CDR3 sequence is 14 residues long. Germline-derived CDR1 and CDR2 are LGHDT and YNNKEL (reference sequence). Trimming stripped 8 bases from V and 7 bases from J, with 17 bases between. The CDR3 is CASHRKGSGGELFF. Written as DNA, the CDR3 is TGTGCCAGCCACCGAAAAGGGTCTGGCGGGGAGCTGTTTTTT.

The CDR3 loop is CSAYSPGTSGRAGEQFF. In nucleotides, the CDR3 is TGCAGTGCTTATAGCCCCGGGACTAGCGGGAGGGCCGGTGAGCAGTTCTTC. The chain employs TRBV20-1 and TRBJ2-1; 16 bases are a match to TRBD2. CDR3 size: 17 residues. Trimming cost V 5 bases and J 9 bases; bases outside gene matches: 13. Germline CDR1 DFQATT, CDR2 SNEGSKA (reference sequence).

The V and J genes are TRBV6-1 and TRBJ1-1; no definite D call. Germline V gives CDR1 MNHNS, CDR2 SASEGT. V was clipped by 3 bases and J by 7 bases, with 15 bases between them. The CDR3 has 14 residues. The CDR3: CASSETRSIGEAFF. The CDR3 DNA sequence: TGTGCCAGCAGTGAGACGAGGTCCATCGGTGAAGCTTTCTTT.

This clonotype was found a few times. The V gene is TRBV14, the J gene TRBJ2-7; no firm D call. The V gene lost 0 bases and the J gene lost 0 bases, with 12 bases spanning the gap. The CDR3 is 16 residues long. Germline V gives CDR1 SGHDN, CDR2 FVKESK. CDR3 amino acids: CASSQEFPTFSYEQYF. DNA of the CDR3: TGTGCCAGCAGCCAAGAATTCCCGACGTTCTCCTACGAGCAGTACTTC.

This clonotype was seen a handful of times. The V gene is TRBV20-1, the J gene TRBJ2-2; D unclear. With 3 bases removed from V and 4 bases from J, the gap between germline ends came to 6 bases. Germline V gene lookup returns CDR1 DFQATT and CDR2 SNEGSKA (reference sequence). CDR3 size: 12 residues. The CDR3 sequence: CSASELTGELFF. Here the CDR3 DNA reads TGCAGTGCTAGTGAACTCACCGGGGAGCTGTTTTTT.

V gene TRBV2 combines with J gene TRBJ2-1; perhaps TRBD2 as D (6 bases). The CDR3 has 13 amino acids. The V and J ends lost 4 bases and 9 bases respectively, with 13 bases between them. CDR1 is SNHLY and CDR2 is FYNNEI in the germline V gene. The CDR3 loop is CASSGFQEGEQFF. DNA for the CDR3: TGTGCCAGCAGTGGATTTCAGGAGGGTGAGCAGTTCTTC.

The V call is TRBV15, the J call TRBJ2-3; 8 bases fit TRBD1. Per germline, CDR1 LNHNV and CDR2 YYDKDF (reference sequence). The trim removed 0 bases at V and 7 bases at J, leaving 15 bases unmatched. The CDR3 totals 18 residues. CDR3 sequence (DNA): TGTGCCACCAGCAGAGATCCCGCCTGGACAGGGAAGGGAAATACGCAGTATTTT. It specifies CATSRDPAWTGKGNTQYF.

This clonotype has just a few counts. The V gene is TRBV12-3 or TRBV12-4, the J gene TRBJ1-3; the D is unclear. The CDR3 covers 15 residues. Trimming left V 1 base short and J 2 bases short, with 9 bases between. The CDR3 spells CASSLVVAAGNTIYF. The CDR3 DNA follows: TGTGCCAGCAGTTTAGTTGTGGCGGCTGGAAACACCATATATTTT.

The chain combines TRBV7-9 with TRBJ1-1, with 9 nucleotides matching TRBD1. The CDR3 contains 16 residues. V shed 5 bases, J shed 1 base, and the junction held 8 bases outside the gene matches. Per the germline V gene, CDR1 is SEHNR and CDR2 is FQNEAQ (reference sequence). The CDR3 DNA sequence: TGTGCCAGCAGCCCCGGACAGGGGAGCTGGAACACTGAAGCTTTCTTT. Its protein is CASSPGQGSWNTEAFF.

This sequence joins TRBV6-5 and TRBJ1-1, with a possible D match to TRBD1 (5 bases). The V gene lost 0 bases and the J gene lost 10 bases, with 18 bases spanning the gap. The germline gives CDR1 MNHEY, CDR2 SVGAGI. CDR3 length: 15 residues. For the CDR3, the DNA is TGTGCCAGCAGTTACTCCGTTCAGGGATATCCGCGAGCTTTCTTT. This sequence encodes CASSYSVQGYPRAFF.

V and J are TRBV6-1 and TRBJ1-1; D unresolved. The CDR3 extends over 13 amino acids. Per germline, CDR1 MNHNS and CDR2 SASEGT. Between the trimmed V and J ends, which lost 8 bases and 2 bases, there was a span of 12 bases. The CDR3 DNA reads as TGTGCCAGCGACCGGACGGACAACACTGAAGCTTTCTTT. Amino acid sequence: CASDRTDNTEAFF.

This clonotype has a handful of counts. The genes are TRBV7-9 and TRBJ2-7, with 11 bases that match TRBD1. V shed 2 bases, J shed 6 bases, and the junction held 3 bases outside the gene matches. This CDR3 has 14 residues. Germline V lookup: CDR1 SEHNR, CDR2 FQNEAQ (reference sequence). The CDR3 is CASSLRTGGSEQYF. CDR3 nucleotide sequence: TGTGCCAGCAGCTTAAGGACAGGGGGCAGCGAGCAGTACTTC.

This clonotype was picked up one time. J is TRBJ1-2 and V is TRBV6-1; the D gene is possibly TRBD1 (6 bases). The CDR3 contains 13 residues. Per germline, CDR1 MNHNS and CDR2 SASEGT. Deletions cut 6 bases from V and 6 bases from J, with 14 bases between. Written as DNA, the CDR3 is TGTGCCAGCAGGTCCACGGGGGGCGATGGCTACACCTTC. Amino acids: CASRSTGGDGYTF.

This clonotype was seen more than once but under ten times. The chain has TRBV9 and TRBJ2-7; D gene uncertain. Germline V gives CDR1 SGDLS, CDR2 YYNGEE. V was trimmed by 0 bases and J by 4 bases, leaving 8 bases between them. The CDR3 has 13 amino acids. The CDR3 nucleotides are TGTGCCAGCAGCGTAGGACTTGAGTACGAGCAGTACTTC. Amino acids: CASSVGLEYEQYF.

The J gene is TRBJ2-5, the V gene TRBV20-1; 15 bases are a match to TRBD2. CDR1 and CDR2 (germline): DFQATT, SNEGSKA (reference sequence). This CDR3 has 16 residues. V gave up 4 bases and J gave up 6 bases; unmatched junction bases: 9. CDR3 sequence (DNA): TGCAGTGCTATAGCTGGACTAGCGGGGGGGCGTAAGACCCAGTACTTC. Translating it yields CSAIAGLAGGRKTQYF.

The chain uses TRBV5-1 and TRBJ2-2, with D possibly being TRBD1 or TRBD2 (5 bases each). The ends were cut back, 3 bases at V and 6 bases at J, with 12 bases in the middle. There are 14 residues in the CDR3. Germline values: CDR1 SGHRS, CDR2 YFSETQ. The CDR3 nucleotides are TGCGCCAGCAGCTGGGGCCCGGGGCCCGGGGAGCTGTTTTTT. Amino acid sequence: CASSWGPGPGELFF.

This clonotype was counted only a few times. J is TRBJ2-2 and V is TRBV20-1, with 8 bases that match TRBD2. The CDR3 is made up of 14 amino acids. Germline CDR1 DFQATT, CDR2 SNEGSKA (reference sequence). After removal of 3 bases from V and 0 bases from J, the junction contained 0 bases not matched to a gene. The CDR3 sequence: CSASGGANTGELFF. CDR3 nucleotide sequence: TGCAGTGCTAGCGGGGGGGCGAACACCGGGGAGCTGTTTTTT.